These T cell receptor beta chains were read from a single sample in a study of blood T cell repertoires in COVID-19. Assay: immunoSEQ multiplex PCR; the TCRdb copy retains only in-frame clones and omits some. The table lists 250,000 to 300,000 clones, about 88% of them singletons, with 0.99% in the top ten. The sequencing input was peripheral blood. These receptors were taken from a woman in her forties who had recovered from COVID-19. Both conserved end residues are part of each CDR3. The order of the fields is D gene, J gene, V gene, CDR3 protein. A D gene is named only where the DNA matches it firmly.

TRBD2 TRBJ2-1 TRBV19 CASSPSGRTYNEQFF
TRBD2 TRBJ2-5 TRBV7-2 CASSLPPGSGGGTQYF
TRBD1 TRBJ1-2 TRBV19 CASITPGDRGSSNYGYTF
TRBD2 TRBJ2-3 TRBV9 CASSPGGASTDTQYF
TRBD1 TRBJ1-2 TRBV7-2 CASSLADRGHGYTF
NA TRBJ2-7 TRBV7-2 CASTFGGRDEQYF
TRBD2 TRBJ2-3 TRBV30 CAWSVGLAGGTDTQYF
TRBD2 TRBJ2-5 TRBV3-1/TRBV3-2 CASSPPGTSSRQETQYF
TRBD2 TRBJ2-3 TRBV11-2 CASSPSGGDTDTQYF
TRBD1 TRBJ1-1 TRBV29-1 CSVGAGQGTEAFF
NA TRBJ2-1 TRBV6-4 CASSDLGQTNEQFF
NA TRBJ2-5 TRBV27 CASSLRGGGWGETQYF
TRBD2 TRBJ2-1 TRBV6-2/TRBV6-3 CASSGVAGHNEQFF
TRBD2 TRBJ2-3 TRBV19 CASSIGPRLAGATDTQYF
NA TRBJ1-2 TRBV14 CASSRGGTPTRGYTF
TRBD1 TRBJ1-1 TRBV27 CASSRKTGGRTEAFF
NA TRBJ2-1 TRBV3-1/TRBV3-2 CASSQDGGGGGEQFF
TRBD1 TRBJ1-2 TRBV19 CAGSTPRDRGMLGYTF
TRBD1 TRBJ1-2 TRBV5-1 CASSLMNAGGNGYTF
NA TRBJ2-5 TRBV30 CAWTSGFGKETQYF
NA TRBJ1-3 TRBV30 CAWSERWGNTIYF
NA TRBJ2-2 TRBV5-6 CASSWGGRATGELFF
NA TRBJ1-1 TRBV15 CATSREGAPNTEAFF
TRBD1 TRBJ1-4 TRBV6-6 CASTPGQGAGEKLFF
NA TRBJ2-1 TRBV6-2/TRBV6-3 CASSFLTVPLNEQFF
NA TRBJ2-1 TRBV11-2 CASSLAGSPNNEQFF
TRBD1 TRBJ1-4 TRBV9 CASRAGGANEKLFF
TRBD2 TRBJ2-1 TRBV7-9 CASSLAGLAGVREQFF
TRBD2 TRBJ2-3 TRBV6-5 CASSLGLAGTDTQYF
NA TRBJ2-7 TRBV7-3 CASSPRRGGSYEQYF
TRBD1 TRBJ1-1 TRBV7-2 CASSSKQGYTEAFF
TRBD2 TRBJ2-7 TRBV19 CASSIVAGGIYEQYF
NA TRBJ1-5 TRBV27 CASGGGRYSNQPQHF
TRBD2 TRBJ2-5 TRBV9 CASSPGASGLQETQYF
TRBD1 TRBJ2-2 TRBV15 CATSHGGQVTGELFF
NA TRBJ1-5 TRBV6-2/TRBV6-3 CASSYPETGAQPQHF
TRBD2 TRBJ2-2 TRBV5-1 CASSPRPGLARNTGELFF
NA TRBJ2-6 TRBV19 CASSKGQALVSGANVLTF
TRBD2 TRBJ2-2 TRBV7-9 CASASASGSQDPGELFF
NA TRBJ1-3 TRBV4-2 CASSQGAGGNTIYF
NA TRBJ1-5 TRBV6-5 CASTTRRDQPQHF
TRBD2 TRBJ2-7 TRBV3-1/TRBV3-2 CASSHGLAGRSRYEQYF
NA TRBJ2-2 TRBV7-8 CASSRDTSAGELFF
TRBD1 TRBJ1-2 TRBV7-2 CASSLAFRDRVRYGYTF
TRBD1 TRBJ1-1 TRBV19 CASSLLPGDSRMNTEAFF
TRBD1 TRBJ1-5 TRBV27 CASSQGQGPISNQPQHF
TRBD1 TRBJ2-3 TRBV28 CASSPRTGYTDTQYF
TRBD2 TRBJ2-1 TRBV25-1 CASSRAGGGPYNEQFF
TRBD2 TRBJ2-1 TRBV11-3 CASSPTSGRAQPYNEQFF
NA TRBJ2-5 TRBV7-3 CASSKGVAETQYF
NA TRBJ2-5 TRBV2 CASSRTDSGLWGETQYF
TRBD1 TRBJ2-1 TRBV7-9 CASSRRDSSYNEQFF
TRBD1 TRBJ2-7 TRBV29-1 CSAGDRAFSYEQYF